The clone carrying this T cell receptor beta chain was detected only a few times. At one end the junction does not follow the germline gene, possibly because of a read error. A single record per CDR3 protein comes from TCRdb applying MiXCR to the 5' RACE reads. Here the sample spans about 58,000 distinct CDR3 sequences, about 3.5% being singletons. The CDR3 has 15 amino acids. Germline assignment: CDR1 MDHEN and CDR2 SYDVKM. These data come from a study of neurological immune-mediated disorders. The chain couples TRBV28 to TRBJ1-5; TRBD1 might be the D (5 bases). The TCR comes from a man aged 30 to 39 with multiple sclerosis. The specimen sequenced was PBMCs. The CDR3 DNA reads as TGTGCCAGCAGTTCCCCCACAGGTCCCGGGAAGCCCCAGAATTTT. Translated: CASSSPTGPGKPQNF.